The T cell receptor beta chain described here comes from a study of cytomegalovirus exposure and HLA in healthy donors. The CDR3 runs to 16 residues. Notes on the study in general: Per published accounts, TCR beta sequences correctly predicted the HLA-A and HLA-B alleles of most subjects. In presence/absence analyses, roughly uniform sequencing depth across donors was assumed.

This clone has only a few counts. What it recognizes is unknown. PCR used 60 Vbeta primers and 13 Jbeta primers. Assay used: immunoSEQ multiplex PCR; TCRdb lists only in-frame clones, some missing. The sample yields approximately 120,000 clones, about 81% seen once. The receptor comes from a woman aged 25-40 years in good health and CMV-seronegative. The sequenced sample consisted of PBMCs. The chain has TRBV12-2 and TRBJ2-7; the table assigns TRBD2, which was not confirmed against the DNA. TRBV12-2 is a pseudogene segment. The CDR3 nucleotides read TGTGCAAGTCGCTTAAGAGAGGGATTGTCTCCCTACGAGCAGTACTTC. Amino acids: CASRLREGLSPYEQYF.